Each of the 27 T cell receptor beta chains below was sequenced from the same sample in a study of T cell responses to AZD1222 COVID-19 vaccine. Sequencing was performed with immunoSEQ multiplex PCR; in TCRdb, only in-frame clones are kept and a portion is missing. The table has about 140,000 clones, 85% to 95% seen once. The input for sequencing was peripheral blood, taken 28 days after the second AZD1222 dose. These receptors all come from an adult who received the AZD1222 COVID-19 vaccine.

For the CDR3, the DNA is TGTGCCAGCAGTTCCCCTCACTTGAACACTGAAGCTTTCTTT. Translated: CASSSPHLNTEAFF. V gene TRBV28 combines with J gene TRBJ1-1, with D unresolved. Germline CDR1 MDHEN, CDR2 SYDVKM. The CDR3 extends over 14 amino acids. With 4 bases removed from V and 0 bases from J, the gap between germline ends came to 9 bases.

V and J are TRBV5-1 and TRBJ2-2; 10 positions agree with TRBD2. Germline CDR1 is SGHRS and CDR2 is YFSETQ. J was trimmed by 1 base and V by 4 bases; bases with no gene match: 4. The CDR3 covers 16 residues. DNA of the CDR3: TGCGCCAGCAGCCCGAGGACTAGCGGGAACACCGGGGAGCTGTTTTTT. Amino acids: CASSPRTSGNTGELFF.

The chain has TRBV10-3 and TRBJ2-1, with D perhaps matching TRBD1 (5 bases). CDR3 length: 14 residues. Germline V lookup: CDR1 ENHRY, CDR2 SYGVKD. V lost 7 bases and J 1 base, leaving 11 bases between the germline ends. DNA for the CDR3: TGTGCCATCAAGCCCAAGGGGTCCTACAATGAGCAGTTCTTC. It translates to CAIKPKGSYNEQFF.

The chain has TRBV4-2 and TRBJ2-5; D perhaps matches TRBD2 (6 bases). The CDR3 runs 15 residues. V lost 3 bases and J 2 bases, leaving 13 bases between the germline ends. In germline, CDR1 is LGHNA, CDR2 YNFKEQ. The chain's CDR3 is CASSQDPGLQETQYF. Here the CDR3 DNA reads TGTGCCAGCAGCCAGGACCCGGGACTGCAAGAGACCCAGTACTTC.

The rearrangement links TRBV3-1 (or the pseudogene TRBV3-2) to TRBJ2-1; D is possibly TRBD1 or TRBD2 (5 bases each). This CDR3 is built from 14 residues. Germline V CDR1 and CDR2: LGHDT, YNNKEL (reference sequence). Trimming pared 3 bases from V and 4 bases from J, leaving 10 bases between. CDR3 sequence reads: CASSQIGGYNEQFF. The CDR3 DNA follows: TGTGCCAGCAGCCAGATTGGGGGTTACAATGAGCAGTTCTTC.

This chain uses TRBV9 with TRBJ1-2; a weak D match, TRBD1 (6 bases). Germline loops: CDR1 SGDLS, CDR2 YYNGEE. This CDR3 region has 15 residues. V lost 3 bases and J 5 bases, leaving 17 bases between the germline ends. The DNA for the CDR3 is TGTGCCAGCAGCGCCTCCTGGGGGGGGCTTTATGGCTACACCTTC. Amino acid sequence: CASSASWGGLYGYTF.

The chain recombines TRBV5-1 with TRBJ1-1; D is undetermined. Germline values: CDR1 SGHRS, CDR2 YFSETQ. The CDR3 has 15 residues. V was clipped by 0 bases and J by 0 bases, with 9 bases between them. The CDR3 DNA reads as TGCGCCAGCAGCTTGGGGGGAGGCCTGAACACTGAAGCTTTCTTT. Encoded protein: CASSLGGGLNTEAFF.

The chain links TRBV7-9 to TRBJ2-5, with D possibly being TRBD1 or TRBD2 (5 bases each). The germline V gene has CDR1 SEHNR and CDR2 FQNEAQ (reference sequence). V was clipped by 3 bases and J by 0 bases, with 14 bases between them. The CDR3 runs 16 residues. In nucleotides, the CDR3 is TGTGCCAGCAGCTTGGGGCCGGGGCAGCACCAAGAGACCCAGTACTTC. Translated: CASSLGPGQHQETQYF.

This clone was seen more than once but under ten times. The gene calls are TRBV27 and TRBJ1-2, with 10 nucleotides matching TRBD1. CDR3 length: 15 residues. V lost 4 bases and J lost 1; bases outside the gene matches: 3. Germline CDR1 is MNHEY and CDR2 is SMNVEV (reference sequence). CDR3 protein: CASSYGQGVNYGYTF. CDR3 DNA: TGTGCCAGCAGTTACGGACAGGGGGTTAACTATGGCTACACCTTC.

Points on this clone: Sequence at one end of the junction differs from germline and may be a read error. The J gene is TRBJ1-1, the V gene TRBV5-1; D is unresolved. Germline values: CDR1 SGHRS, CDR2 YFSETQ. The CDR3 has 15 residues. CDR3 coding DNA: TGCGCCAGCAGCCCGTTAGGCCAGAGGAACGCTGAAGCTTTCTTT. It codes for CASSPLGQRNAEAFF.

This chain connects TRBV4-3 to TRBJ1-2, with a possible D match to TRBD1 (5 bases). Trimming left V 0 bases short and J 4 bases short, with 12 bases between. There are 15 residues in the CDR3. Germline CDR1 is LGHNA and CDR2 is YSLEER. CDR3 coding DNA: TGCGCCAGCAGCCAAGACACAGGAGGGGTCTATGGCTACACCTTC. It encodes CASSQDTGGVYGYTF.

This clone has just one count. J is TRBJ1-1 and V is TRBV19; D is ambiguous. Trimming left V 3 bases short and J 4 bases short, with 6 bases between. Looked up from germline, CDR1 is LNHDA and CDR2 is SQIVND (reference sequence). The CDR3 is 12 residues long. CDR3 in DNA: TGTGCCAGTAGTATGGGTGCCACTGAAGCTTTCTTT. Translating gives CASSMGATEAFF.

The rearrangement links TRBV2 to TRBJ1-2; D unresolved. V was trimmed by 8 bases and J by 10 bases, leaving 11 bases between them. This CDR3 is built from 10 residues. The germline V gene encodes CDR1 SNHLY and CDR2 FYNNEI. DNA for the CDR3: TGTGCCAGCCGGGCAGGCGTCTACACCTTC. The encoded protein is CASRAGVYTF.

The J gene is TRBJ1-2, the V gene TRBV11-3, with 9 bases identical to TRBD1. The junction had 3 bases not matched to a gene; V was cut back by 5 bases and J by 5 bases. The CDR3 totals 13 residues. Germline loops: CDR1 SGHNT, CDR2 YENEEA. CDR3 amino acids: CASSADRGYGYTF. The DNA for the CDR3 is TGTGCCAGCAGCGCGGACAGGGGTTATGGCTACACCTTC.

Remarks on this clone: One end of the junction does not line up with germline, which may come from a read error. The V and J genes are TRBV20-1 and TRBJ1-2; D not resolved. The CDR3 spans 11 residues. Germline V gives CDR1 DFQATT, CDR2 SNEGSKA (reference sequence). CDR3 residues: CSARDYPAVLF. The CDR3 nucleotides read TGCAGTGCTAGAGATTACCCCGCCGTACTCTTC.

The genes are TRBV7-8 and TRBJ2-3; D could derive from TRBD1 or TRBD2 (5 bases each). The CDR3 runs 16 residues. V lost 5 bases and J 0 bases, leaving 15 bases between the germline ends. Germline CDR1 reads SGHVS; CDR2 reads FQNEAQ. In DNA form, the CDR3 reads TGTGCCAGCAGCCCTGGGACGGGAACTAGCACAGATACGCAGTATTTT. Its protein product is CASSPGTGTSTDTQYF.

This clone has a single count. The chain employs TRBV6-2 or TRBV6-3 and TRBJ1-1, with TRBD1 as a possible D gene (5 bases). The length of the CDR3 is 15 residues. V dropped 0 bases and J dropped 0 bases, with 8 bases sitting between them. The V gene's germline CDR1 is MNHEY and CDR2 SVGEGT. DNA of the CDR3: TGTGCCAGCAGTTACTCGGGGGTAATGAACACTGAAGCTTTCTTT. It yields the protein CASSYSGVMNTEAFF.

This chain joins TRBV4-1 and TRBJ2-1, with TRBD2 matching over 10 bases. The CDR3 consists of 17 residues. Unmatched junction bases numbered 11, after V lost 3 bases and J lost 6 bases. Germline V gene lookup returns CDR1 MGHRA and CDR2 YSYEKL. CDR3 loop: CASSQSAGASGSNEQFF. In nucleotides, the CDR3 is TGCGCCAGCAGCCAGTCCGCCGGGGCTAGCGGGAGCAATGAGCAGTTCTTC.

The V call is TRBV7-8, the J call TRBJ2-1; 7 nucleotides agree with TRBD2. CDR1 SGHVS and CDR2 FQNEAQ come from the germline V gene. The CDR3 totals 13 residues. The ends lost 8 bases at V and 1 base at J; junction bases unmatched: 2. CDR3 residues: CASAGDSYNEQFF. The DNA of the CDR3 is TGTGCCAGCGCGGGAGATTCCTACAATGAGCAGTTCTTC. Looking up the rest from reference TRBV7-8 and TRBJ2-1 gives the full variable domain: GAGVSQSPRYKVAKRGQDVALRCDPISGHVSLFWYQQALGQGPEFLTYFQNEAQLDKSGLPSDRFFAERPEGSVSTLKIQRTQQEDSAVYLCASAGDSYNEQFFGPGTRLTVL.

This chain joins TRBV5-1 and TRBJ2-7; 9 bases are a match to TRBD1. The CDR3 contains 14 residues. Losses at the gene ends were 0 bases for V and 5 bases for J; bases not matched to a gene: 3. Germline-derived CDR1 and CDR2 are SGHRS and YFSETQ. CDR3 bases: TGCGCCAGCAGCTTGGGGACAGGGGACCACGAGCAGTACTTC. Translated: CASSLGTGDHEQYF.

This clone was found a few times. The chain uses TRBV24-1 and TRBJ2-3; D ambiguous. The V end lost 6 bases, the J end lost 3 bases, and 9 bases lay between the germline ends. CDR3 length equals 13 residues. Germline assignment: CDR1 KGHDR and CDR2 SFDVKD. The CDR3 DNA follows: TGTGCCACCAGTTCGGACGGAACAGATACGCAGTATTTT. Translating gives CATSSDGTDTQYF.

The rearrangement links TRBV10-3 to TRBJ1-5, with a weak D call TRBD1 (5 bases). Germline assignment: CDR1 ENHRY and CDR2 SYGVKD. This CDR3 region has 15 residues. The germline V and J ends were trimmed by 3 bases and 3 bases, with 12 bases remaining between them. The CDR3 loop reads CAISEGEGSNQPQHF. The CDR3 coding sequence is TGTGCCATCAGTGAAGGGGAGGGTTCCAATCAGCCCCAGCATTTT.

The gene calls are TRBV27 and TRBJ1-3; D not resolved. The V end lost 4 bases, the J end lost 0 bases, and 10 bases lay between the germline ends. Per the germline V gene, CDR1 is MNHEY and CDR2 is SMNVEV (reference sequence). This CDR3 is 15 amino acids long. In DNA form, the CDR3 reads TGTGCCAGCAGTTCAACGGGGTCCTCTGGAAACACCATATATTTT. Protein product: CASSSTGSSGNTIYF.

The chain combines TRBV4-1 with TRBJ1-6; D gene ambiguous. The CDR3 sequence is 13 residues long. Per germline, CDR1 MGHRA and CDR2 YSYEKL. V was trimmed by 0 bases and J by 13 bases, leaving 10 bases between them. CDR3 residues: CASSQEGSSPLHF. CDR3 sequence (DNA): TGCGCCAGCAGCCAAGAAGGATCAAGCCCCCTCCACTTT.

The CDR3 DNA sequence: TGTGCCAGTAGTACCCAGGGGGCGGATGAAAAACTGTTTTTT. This translates into CASSTQGADEKLFF. The chain uses TRBV19 and TRBJ1-4, with 8 bases lining up with TRBD1. CDR1 is LNHDA, CDR2 SQIVND, per germline (reference sequence). The CDR3 is 14 amino acids. The trim removed 4 bases at V and 6 bases at J, leaving 4 bases unmatched.

The chain carries TRBV5-1 and TRBJ2-7; 10 bases fit TRBD1. CDR1 is SGHRS and CDR2 is YFSETQ in the germline V gene. Trimming took 6 bases from V and 6 from J; bases not matched to a gene: 15. The CDR3 loop spans 16 amino acids. CDR3 loop: CASTRSGTGEMGEQYF. The CDR3, as DNA: TGCGCCAGCACCCGCTCCGGGACAGGGGAGATGGGCGAGCAGTACTTC.

J is TRBJ2-6 and V is TRBV6-1; D is possibly TRBD1 or TRBD2 (5 bases each). Deletions cut 4 bases from V and 0 bases from J, with 16 bases between. The germline V gene encodes CDR1 MNHNS and CDR2 SASEGT. This CDR3 has 18 amino acids. This chain's CDR3 is CASSGIRDGYSGANVLTF. Here the CDR3 DNA reads TGTGCCAGCAGTGGAATCCGGGACGGGTACTCTGGGGCCAACGTCCTGACTTTC.